This T cell receptor beta chain appears in the sequencing data of a study of shared clonotypes between healthy human individuals. This clone was seen a single time. After removal of 6 bases from V and 5 bases from J, the junction contained 9 bases not matched to a gene. Per the germline V gene, CDR1 is MNHEY and CDR2 is SMNVEV (reference sequence). The CDR3 has 14 amino acids. For every subset, genomic DNA was evenly distributed across several immunoSEQ plates. The method was immunoSEQ multiplex PCR; TCRdb's version includes in-frame clones alone and lacks a portion of them. The sample lists about half a million clones; 75% to 80% were seen once.

The TCR was taken from a woman aged 40 to 50 in good health. Some clones in this sample may be carry-over from other donors' samples. The sample taken for sequencing was PBMCs. The gene calls are TRBV27 and TRBJ2-7; TRBD1 matches at 8 bases. CDR3 in amino acids: CASRGTGWVHEQYF. The CDR3, as DNA: TGTGCCAGCAGGGGGACAGGATGGGTCCACGAGCAGTACTTC.